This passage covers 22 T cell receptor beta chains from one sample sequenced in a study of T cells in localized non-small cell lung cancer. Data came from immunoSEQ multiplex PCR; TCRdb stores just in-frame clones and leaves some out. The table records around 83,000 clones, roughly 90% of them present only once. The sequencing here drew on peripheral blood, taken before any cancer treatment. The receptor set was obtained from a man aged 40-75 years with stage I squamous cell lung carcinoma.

CDR3 nucleotides: TGTGCCACCAGCAGACAAGGACGGTGGGACACTGAAGCTTTCTTT. It yields the protein CATSRQGRWDTEAFF. The V call is TRBV15, the J call TRBJ1-1; D ambiguous. Germline CDR1 reads LNHNV; CDR2 reads YYDKDF (reference sequence). Trimming cost V 2 bases and J 3 bases, with 13 bases left between them. The CDR3 sequence is 15 residues long.

This CDR3 reads CASSQSSRGYSPLHF. In nucleotides, the CDR3 is TGTGCCAGCAGCCAATCGTCCAGGGGCTATTCACCCCTCCACTTT. The V call is TRBV16, the J call TRBJ1-6, with D perhaps TRBD1 (6 bases). The ends were cut back, 0 bases at V and 8 bases at J, with 11 bases in the middle. From germline, CDR1 is KGHSY and CDR2 FQNENV. The CDR3 totals 15 residues.

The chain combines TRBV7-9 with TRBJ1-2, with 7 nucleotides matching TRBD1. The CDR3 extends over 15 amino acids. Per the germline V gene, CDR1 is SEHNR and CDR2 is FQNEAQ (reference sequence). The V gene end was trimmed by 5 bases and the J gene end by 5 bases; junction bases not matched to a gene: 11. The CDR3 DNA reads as TGTGCCAGCAGCCTCCTCCGGGACAGCGAGTATGGCTACACCTTC. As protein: CASSLLRDSEYGYTF.

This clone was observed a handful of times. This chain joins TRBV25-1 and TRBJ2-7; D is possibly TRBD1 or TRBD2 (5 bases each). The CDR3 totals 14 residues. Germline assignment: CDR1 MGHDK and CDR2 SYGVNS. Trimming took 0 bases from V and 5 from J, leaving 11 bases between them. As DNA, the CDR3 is TGTGCCAGCAGTGAATATCGGGGCTTAAACGAGCAGTACTTC. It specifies CASSEYRGLNEQYF.

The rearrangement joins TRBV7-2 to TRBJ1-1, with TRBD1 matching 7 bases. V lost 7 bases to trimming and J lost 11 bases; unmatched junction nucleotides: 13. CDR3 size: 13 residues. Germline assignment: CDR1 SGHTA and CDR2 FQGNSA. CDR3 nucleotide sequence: TGTGCCAGCACCCAGGGGGGGGCAAGAGGGGCTTTCTTT. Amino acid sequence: CASTQGGARGAFF. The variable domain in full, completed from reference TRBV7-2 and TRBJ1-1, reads GAGVSQSPSNKVTEKGKDVELRCDPISGHTALYWYRQSLGQGLEFLIYFQGNSAPDKSGLPSDRFSAERTGGSVSTLTIQRTQQEDSAVYLCASTQGGARGAFFGQGTRLTVV.

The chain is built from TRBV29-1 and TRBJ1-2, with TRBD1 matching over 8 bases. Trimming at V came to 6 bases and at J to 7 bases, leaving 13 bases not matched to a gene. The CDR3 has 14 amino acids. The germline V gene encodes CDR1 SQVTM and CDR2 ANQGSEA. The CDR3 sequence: CSVGRGQGALGYTF. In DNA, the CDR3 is TGCAGCGTGGGTCGAGGGCAGGGGGCTCTTGGCTACACCTTC.

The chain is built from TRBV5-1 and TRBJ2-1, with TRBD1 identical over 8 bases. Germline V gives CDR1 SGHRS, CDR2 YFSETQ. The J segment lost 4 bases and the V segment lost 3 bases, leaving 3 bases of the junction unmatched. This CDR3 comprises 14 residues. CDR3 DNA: TGCGCCAGCAGCTCGGGACAGGAGTACAATGAGCAGTTCTTC. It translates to CASSSGQEYNEQFF.

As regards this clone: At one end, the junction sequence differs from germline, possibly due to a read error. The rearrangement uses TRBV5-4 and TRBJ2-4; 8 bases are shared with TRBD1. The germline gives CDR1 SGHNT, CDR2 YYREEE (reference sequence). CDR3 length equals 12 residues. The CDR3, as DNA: TGTGCCAGCAGCTCGGGACAGGTCGGGCTAAACTTC. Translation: CASSSGQVGLNF. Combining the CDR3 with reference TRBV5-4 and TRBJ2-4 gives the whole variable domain ETGVTQSPTHLIKTRGQQVTLRCSSQSGHNTVSWYQQALGQGPQFIFQYYREEENGRGNFPPRFSGLQFPNYSSELNVNALELDDSALYLCASSSGQVGLNFGAGTRLSVL.

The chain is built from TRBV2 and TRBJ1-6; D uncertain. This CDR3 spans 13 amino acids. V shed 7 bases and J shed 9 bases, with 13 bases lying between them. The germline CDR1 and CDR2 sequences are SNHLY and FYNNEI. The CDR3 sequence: CASMREGGSPLHF. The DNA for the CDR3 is TGTGCCAGCATGCGAGAGGGAGGTTCACCCCTCCACTTT.

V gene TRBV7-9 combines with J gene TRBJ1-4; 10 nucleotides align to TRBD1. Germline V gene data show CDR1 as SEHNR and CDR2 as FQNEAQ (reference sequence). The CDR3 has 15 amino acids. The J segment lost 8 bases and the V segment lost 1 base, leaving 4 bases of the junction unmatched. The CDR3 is CASSLDRDRGEKLFF. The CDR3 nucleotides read TGTGCCAGCAGCTTAGACCGGGACAGGGGAGAAAAACTGTTTTTT.

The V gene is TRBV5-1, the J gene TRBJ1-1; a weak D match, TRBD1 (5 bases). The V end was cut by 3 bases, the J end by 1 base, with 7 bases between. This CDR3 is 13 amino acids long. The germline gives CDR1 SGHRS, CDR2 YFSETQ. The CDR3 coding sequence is TGCGCCAGCAGCTCGGACACGAACACTGAAGCTTTCTTT. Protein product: CASSSDTNTEAFF.

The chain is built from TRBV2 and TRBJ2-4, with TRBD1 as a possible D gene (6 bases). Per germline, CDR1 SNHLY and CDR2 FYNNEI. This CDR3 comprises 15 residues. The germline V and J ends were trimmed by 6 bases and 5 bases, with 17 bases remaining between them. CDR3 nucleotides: TGTGCCAGCAGGGGGGCCCATTCTGGAGAAAACATTCAGTACTTC. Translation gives CASRGAHSGENIQYF.

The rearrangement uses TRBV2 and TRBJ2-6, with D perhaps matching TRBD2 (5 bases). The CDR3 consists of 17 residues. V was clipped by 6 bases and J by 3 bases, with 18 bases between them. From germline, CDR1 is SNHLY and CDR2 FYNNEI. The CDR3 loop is CASRKRWTGVGANVLTF. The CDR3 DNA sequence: TGTGCCAGCAGGAAAAGGTGGACCGGGGTTGGGGCCAACGTCCTGACTTTC.

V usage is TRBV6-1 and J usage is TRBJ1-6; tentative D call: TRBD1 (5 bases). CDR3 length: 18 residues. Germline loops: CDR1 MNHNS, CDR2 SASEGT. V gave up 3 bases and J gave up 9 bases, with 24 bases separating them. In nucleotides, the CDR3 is TGTGCCAGCAGTGATCCCGGGGGTGGACTTTTCGCAGGTTCACCCCTCCACTTT. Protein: CASSDPGGGLFAGSPLHF.

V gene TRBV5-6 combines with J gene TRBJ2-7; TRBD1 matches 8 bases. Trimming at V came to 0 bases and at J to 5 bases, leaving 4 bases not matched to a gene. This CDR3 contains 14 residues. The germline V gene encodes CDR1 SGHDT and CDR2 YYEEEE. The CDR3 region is CASSLVQGEDEQYF. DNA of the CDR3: TGTGCCAGCAGCTTGGTACAGGGGGAGGACGAGCAGTACTTC.

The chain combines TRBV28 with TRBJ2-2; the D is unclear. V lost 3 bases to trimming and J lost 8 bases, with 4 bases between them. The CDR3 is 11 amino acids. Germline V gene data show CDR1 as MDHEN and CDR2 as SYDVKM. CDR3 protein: CASSLWGELFF. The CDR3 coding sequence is TGTGCCAGCAGTTTGTGGGGGGAGCTGTTTTTT.

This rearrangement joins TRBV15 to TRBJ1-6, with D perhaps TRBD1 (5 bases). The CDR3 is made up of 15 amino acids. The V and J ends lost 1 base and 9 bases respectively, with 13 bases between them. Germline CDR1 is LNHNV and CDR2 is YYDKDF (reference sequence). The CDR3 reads CATSRVDILGSPLHF. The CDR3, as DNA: TGTGCCACCAGCAGAGTGGACATTCTCGGTTCACCCCTCCACTTT.

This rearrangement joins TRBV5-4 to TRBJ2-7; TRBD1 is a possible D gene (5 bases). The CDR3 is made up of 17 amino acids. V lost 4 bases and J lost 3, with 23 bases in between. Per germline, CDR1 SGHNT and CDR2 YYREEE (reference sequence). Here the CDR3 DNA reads TGTGCCAGCAGCCCCGCAGGGATTTTCGTACCTAGCTACGAGCAGTACTTC. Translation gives CASSPAGIFVPSYEQYF.

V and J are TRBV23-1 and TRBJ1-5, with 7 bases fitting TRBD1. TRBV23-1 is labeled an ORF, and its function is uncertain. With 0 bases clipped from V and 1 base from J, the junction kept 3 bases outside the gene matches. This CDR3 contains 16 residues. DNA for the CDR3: TGCGCCAGCAGTCAATCAGACAGGGTGAGCAATCAGCCCCAGCATTTT. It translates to CASSQSDRVSNQPQHF.

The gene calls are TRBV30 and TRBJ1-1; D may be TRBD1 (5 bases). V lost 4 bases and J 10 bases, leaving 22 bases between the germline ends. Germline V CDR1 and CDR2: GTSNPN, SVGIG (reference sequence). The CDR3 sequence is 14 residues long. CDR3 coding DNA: TGTGCCTGGACGGAGGGGACGATGACTCTAGCAGCTTTCTTT. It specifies CAWTEGTMTLAAFF.

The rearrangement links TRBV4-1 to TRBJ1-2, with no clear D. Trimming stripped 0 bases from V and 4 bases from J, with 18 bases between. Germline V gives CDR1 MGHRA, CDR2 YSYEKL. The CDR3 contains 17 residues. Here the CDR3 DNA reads TGCGCCAGCAGCCAAGACTCGGGAGGGCGGAGAATCTATGGCTACACCTTC. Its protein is CASSQDSGGRRIYGYTF.

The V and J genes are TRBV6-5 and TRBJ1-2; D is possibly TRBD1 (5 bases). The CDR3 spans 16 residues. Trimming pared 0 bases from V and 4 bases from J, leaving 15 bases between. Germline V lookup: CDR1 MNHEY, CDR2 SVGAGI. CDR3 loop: CASSYSPGRPTYGYTF. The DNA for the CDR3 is TGTGCCAGCAGTTACTCACCGGGACGACCGACCTATGGCTACACCTTC.